These 30 T cell receptor beta chains share one sample of origin, sequenced in a study of blood T cell repertoires in COVID-19. TCRdb keeps only in-frame clones here, not all; method: immunoSEQ multiplex PCR. The repertoire holds 390,000 or so clones, 75% to 90% seen once, with 1.4% in the top ten. Sequencing was carried out using peripheral blood. The receptor source for this set is a woman aged 30 to 39 with active or convalescent COVID-19.

The chain recombines TRBV5-4 with TRBJ2-5; 8 nucleotides agree with TRBD1. CDR1 is SGHNT, CDR2 YYREEE, per germline (reference sequence). The CDR3 totals 16 residues. After removal of 2 bases from V and 1 base from J, the junction contained 7 bases not matched to a gene. The CDR3, as DNA: TGTGCCAGCAGCTTCTCTGCGGACAGGGTCCAAGAGACCCAGTACTTC. Translated, it gives CASSFSADRVQETQYF.

The chain has TRBV10-1 and TRBJ2-2, with 9 bases matching TRBD1. V trimming: 7 bases; J trimming: 4 bases; junction bases outside the gene matches: 4. Germline V gene sequence: CDR1 WNHNN, CDR2 SYGVQD (reference sequence). The CDR3 is 14 residues long. CDR3 sequence (DNA): TGCGCCAGCACCGGACAGGGGAGCACCGGGGAGCTGTTTTTT. Encoded protein: CASTGQGSTGELFF.

The gene calls are TRBV7-8 and TRBJ2-1; D might be TRBD2 (5 bases). The V end was cut by 1 base, the J end by 6 bases, with 7 bases between. Germline V gene data show CDR1 as SGHVS and CDR2 as FQNEAQ. The CDR3 is 13 residues long. The CDR3: CASSLGTPNEQFF. CDR3 DNA sequence: TGTGCCAGCAGCTTAGGGACTCCCAATGAGCAGTTCTTC.

This rearrangement joins TRBV12-3 or TRBV12-4 to TRBJ1-5; D is perhaps TRBD1 (6 bases). V was cut by 7 bases and J by 7 bases, with 11 bases left in between. The CDR3 length is 12 residues. The CDR3 region is CASTGVGQPQHF. CDR3 nucleotide sequence: TGTGCCAGCACAGGGGTAGGGCAGCCCCAGCATTTT.

This chain connects TRBV19 to TRBJ2-7; D might be TRBD1 (6 bases). The CDR3 spans 15 residues. V was clipped by 6 bases and J by 0 bases, with 15 bases between them. The V gene's germline CDR1 is LNHDA and CDR2 SQIVND (reference sequence). The CDR3 DNA reads as TGTGCCAGTAGAGGGGGAACGAAAAACTCCTACGAGCAGTACTTC. It translates to CASRGGTKNSYEQYF.

V is TRBV6-6 and J is TRBJ2-7; 8 nucleotides align to TRBD1. There are 13 residues in the CDR3. CDR1 and CDR2 from the germline V gene are MNHNY and SVGAGI (reference sequence). The V gene end was trimmed by 5 bases and the J gene end by 5 bases; junction bases not matched to a gene: 5. This CDR3 is CASSIPGQDEQYF. The CDR3 nucleotides are TGTGCCAGCAGTATACCGGGACAGGACGAGCAGTACTTC.

The chain employs TRBV5-1 and TRBJ2-1, with 16 bases identical to TRBD2. The CDR3 is 20 residues long. The V segment lost 0 bases and the J segment 3 bases; nucleotides outside the gene matches: 9. CDR1 and CDR2 from the germline V gene are SGHRS and YFSETQ. The CDR3 region is CASSLAPGTSGGAIYNEQFF. The CDR3 DNA reads TGCGCCAGCAGCTTGGCCCCCGGGACTAGCGGGGGGGCCATCTACAATGAGCAGTTCTTC.

V is TRBV5-6 and J is TRBJ2-3; D remains unclear. CDR3 length: 14 amino acids. The germline gives CDR1 SGHDT, CDR2 YYEEEE. The V end lost 0 bases, the J end lost 3 bases, and 8 bases lay between the germline ends. CDR3 in amino acids: CASSLAIGTDTQYF. The CDR3 DNA reads TGTGCCAGCAGCTTGGCCATCGGGACAGATACGCAGTATTTT.

The J gene is TRBJ2-5, the V gene TRBV7-6; possible D gene TRBD2, 5 bases. Trimming stripped 2 bases from V and 7 bases from J, with 17 bases between. This CDR3 has 15 amino acids. The germline V gene encodes CDR1 SGHVS and CDR2 FNYEAQ. The CDR3 loop reads CASSLNGNIRGTQYF. The DNA for the CDR3 is TGTGCCAGCAGCTTAAACGGGAATATTCGCGGGACCCAGTACTTC. The complete variable domain, with remaining parts taken from reference TRBV7-6 and TRBJ2-5, reads GAGVSQSPRYKVTKRGQDVALRCDPISGHVSLYWYRQALGQGPEFLTYFNYEAQQDKSGLPNDRFSAERPEGSISTLTIQRTEQRDSAMYRCASSLNGNIRGTQYFGPGTRLLVL.

V is TRBV6-1 and J is TRBJ2-1; D is possibly TRBD2 (5 bases). There are 15 residues in the CDR3. Germline CDR1 is MNHNS and CDR2 is SASEGT. V was pared by 1 base and J by 9 bases, with 16 bases between. CDR3 amino acids: CASSEVSRGSTEQFF. The CDR3 DNA sequence: TGTGCCAGCAGTGAAGTATCCCGGGGATCAACTGAGCAGTTCTTC.

Comment on this clone: This specimen includes other DNA sequences encoding the same CDR3. V and J are TRBV7-9 and TRBJ1-1; 7 bases align to TRBD1. Germline values: CDR1 SEHNR, CDR2 FQNEAQ (reference sequence). The CDR3 extends over 14 amino acids. V trimming: 1 base; J trimming: 1 base; junction bases outside the gene matches: 0. This CDR3 reads CASSLGTGNTEAFF. CDR3 DNA: TGTGCCAGCAGCTTAGGGACAGGGAACACTGAAGCTTTCTTT.

The V call is TRBV15, the J call TRBJ2-7, with 7 positions matching TRBD1. The V gene's germline CDR1 is LNHNV and CDR2 YYDKDF (reference sequence). The ends lost 0 bases at V and 0 bases at J; junction bases unmatched: 8. There are 17 residues in the CDR3. CDR3 region: CATSREYGAGGSYEQYF. CDR3 coding DNA: TGTGCCACCAGCAGAGAATATGGGGCAGGGGGCTCCTACGAGCAGTACTTC.

The V gene is TRBV5-1, the J gene TRBJ2-2; no clear D gene. The V end was cut by 0 bases, the J end by 7 bases, with 16 bases between. CDR1 SGHRS and CDR2 YFSETQ come from the germline V gene. The CDR3 has 16 residues. The CDR3 DNA follows: TGCGCCAGCAGCTTGGAGTTTACATCGTCAAACGGGGAGCTGTTTTTT. Amino acids: CASSLEFTSSNGELFF.

A single count supports this clone. J is TRBJ1-3 and V is TRBV30; 7 nucleotides line up with TRBD1. Germline V gene data show CDR1 as GTSNPN and CDR2 as SVGIG (reference sequence). This CDR3 contains 15 residues. The trim removed 5 bases at V and 0 bases at J, leaving 7 bases unmatched. The CDR3 loop reads CAWDFYRGSGNTIYF. In DNA form, the CDR3 reads TGTGCCTGGGACTTCTACAGGGGCTCTGGAAACACCATATATTTT.

The genes are TRBV6-4 and TRBJ1-2; 8 nucleotides match TRBD1. Trimming took 8 bases from V and 3 from J; bases not matched to a gene: 8. In germline, CDR1 is MRHNA, CDR2 SNTAGT. This CDR3 region has 14 residues. CDR3 sequence reads: CASAVQTGDYGYTF. In nucleotides, the CDR3 is TGTGCCAGCGCGGTACAGACAGGGGACTATGGCTACACCTTC.

The chain carries TRBV27 and TRBJ2-3; TRBD2 agrees at 8 bases. J was trimmed by 2 bases and V by 10 bases; bases with no gene match: 8. Germline V gene sequence: CDR1 MNHEY, CDR2 SMNVEV (reference sequence). The CDR3 totals 14 residues. DNA of the CDR3: TGTGCCACCCTCGGGAGGGGGACCACAGATACGCAGTATTTT. Translating gives CATLGRGTTDTQYF.

Concerning this clone: At one end the junction does not follow the germline gene, possibly because of a read error. The chain couples TRBV6-1 to TRBJ2-7, with a possible D match to TRBD2 (7 bases). This CDR3 is built from 15 residues. Germline V lookup: CDR1 MNHNS, CDR2 SASEGT. The CDR3 protein is CASIERGAGFYEQYF. The CDR3 DNA follows: TGTGCCAGCATTGAACGGGGGGCAGGATTCTACGAGCAGTACTTC.

V usage is TRBV3-1 (or the pseudogene TRBV3-2) and J usage is TRBJ2-1, with 7 bases fitting TRBD2. CDR1 and CDR2 from the germline V gene are LGHDT and YNNKEL (reference sequence). The CDR3 covers 13 residues. The J segment lost 9 bases and the V segment lost 5 bases, leaving 7 bases of the junction unmatched. CDR3 amino acids: CASSFPGGTEQFF. CDR3 DNA: TGTGCCAGCAGCTTTCCGGGGGGAACTGAGCAGTTCTTC.

The chain carries TRBV6-1 and TRBJ2-6; a weak D match, TRBD1 (6 bases). The CDR3 has 15 residues. Per germline, CDR1 MNHNS and CDR2 SASEGT. V gave up 3 bases and J gave up 2 bases, with 8 bases separating them. CDR3 DNA sequence: TGTGCCAGCAGTGATCAGGGGACTGGGGCCAACGTCCTGACTTTC. Protein: CASSDQGTGANVLTF.

V is TRBV7-6 and J is TRBJ2-6; 11 positions match TRBD1. V trimming: 5 bases; J trimming: 4 bases; junction bases outside the gene matches: 4. The CDR3 is 16 amino acids. Germline loops: CDR1 SGHVS, CDR2 FNYEAQ. CDR3 sequence reads: CASSPDRGLGANVLTF. CDR3 in DNA: TGTGCCAGCAGCCCGGACAGGGGGCTGGGGGCCAACGTCCTGACTTTC.

This chain uses TRBV5-4 with TRBJ1-4, with TRBD1 identical over 7 bases. CDR1 and CDR2 from the germline V gene are SGHNT and YYREEE (reference sequence). The J segment lost 2 bases and the V segment lost 4 bases, leaving 5 bases of the junction unmatched. CDR3 size: 15 residues. As DNA, the CDR3 is TGTGCCAGCAGCCTACAGGGGAGGACTAATGAAAAACTGTTTTTT. Translated, it gives CASSLQGRTNEKLFF.

V and J are TRBV27 and TRBJ2-6; D is unclear. V shed 1 base and J shed 1 base, with 8 bases lying between them. Per germline, CDR1 MNHEY and CDR2 SMNVEV (reference sequence). The CDR3 runs 16 residues. CDR3 bases: TGTGCCAGCAGTTTATTATCCCTTTCTGGGGCCAACGTCCTGACTTTC. Protein sequence: CASSLLSLSGANVLTF.

The CDR3, as DNA: TGTGCCACCAGTGATGGGGACTCATTTAGCGAGACCCAGTACTTC. This sequence encodes CATSDGDSFSETQYF. The rearrangement links TRBV24-1 to TRBJ2-5, with D tentatively TRBD2 (6 bases). This CDR3 comprises 15 residues. With 3 bases removed from V and 5 bases from J, the gap between germline ends came to 15 bases. Germline V CDR1 and CDR2: KGHDR, SFDVKD.

The rearrangement joins TRBV5-1 to TRBJ2-5, with a tentative D call TRBD2 (5 bases). This CDR3 contains 14 residues. Trimming pared 0 bases from V and 2 bases from J, leaving 8 bases between. Per germline, CDR1 SGHRS and CDR2 YFSETQ. CDR3 in amino acids: CASSLVGGQETQYF. In DNA, the CDR3 is TGCGCCAGCAGCTTGGTTGGAGGACAAGAGACCCAGTACTTC.

The chain joins TRBV6-1 to TRBJ2-3, with D perhaps TRBD1 (9 bases). The CDR3 has 16 residues. Trimming shortened V by 3 bases and J by 1 base, and 14 bases separated the two germline ends. Looked up from germline, CDR1 is MNHNS and CDR2 is SASEGT. The CDR3 region has the DNA TGTGCCAGCAGTGAGGGACAGGGACTAGGCACAGATACGCAGTATTTT. Its protein product is CASSEGQGLGTDTQYF.

This clone came up a few times. CDR3 in DNA: TGTGCCAGCTCACCCGGACAGGGGGGTCCCTACGAGCAGTACTTC. Translation: CASSPGQGGPYEQYF. This sequence joins TRBV18 and TRBJ2-7, with TRBD1 identical over 10 bases. This CDR3 region has 15 residues. Germline-derived CDR1 and CDR2 are KGHSH and LQKENI. Trimming took 3 bases from V and 2 from J; bases not matched to a gene: 4.

This chain connects TRBV30 to TRBJ2-7; no definite D call. The CDR3 is made up of 13 amino acids. Deletions cut 4 bases from V and 2 bases from J, with 12 bases between. CDR1 and CDR2 from the germline V gene are GTSNPN and SVGIG (reference sequence). The DNA of the CDR3 is TGTGCCTGGACAGGAAGAGTAACCTACGAGCAGTACTTC. This sequence encodes CAWTGRVTYEQYF.

The CDR3, as DNA: TGTGCCAGCAACGTACAGGGGGTCAACTATGGCTACACCTTC. Translating gives CASNVQGVNYGYTF. The V call is TRBV7-8, the J call TRBJ1-2, with 8 bases aligning to TRBD1. This CDR3 region has 14 residues. The J segment lost 2 bases and the V segment lost 7 bases, leaving 6 bases of the junction unmatched. CDR1 SGHVS and CDR2 FQNEAQ come from the germline V gene.

V and J are TRBV6-2 or TRBV6-3 and TRBJ1-2, with D possibly TRBD1 on 5 matching bases. The germline V gene encodes CDR1 MNHEY and CDR2 SVGEGT. This CDR3 is built from 16 residues. Trimming shortened V by 5 bases and J by 8 bases, and 24 bases separated the two germline ends. For the CDR3, the DNA is TGTGCCAGCAGTCGGGGGTCGTTCGAGTTTATGTGGGGCTACACCTTC. Its translation: CASSRGSFEFMWGYTF.

This chain connects TRBV15 to TRBJ2-3; TRBD2 aligns across 9 bases. The CDR3 has 15 amino acids. In germline, CDR1 is LNHNV, CDR2 YYDKDF (reference sequence). V gave up 6 bases and J gave up 7 bases; unmatched junction bases: 11. The CDR3 DNA is TGTGCCACCAGTCCACCGGGACTAGCTGGAAATACGCAGTATTTT. Protein sequence: CATSPPGLAGNTQYF.